This TCR beta chain was observed in a study of response to subunit inactivated influenza vaccine. This CDR3 region has 13 residues. Trimming shortened V by 3 bases and J by 2 bases, and 5 bases separated the two germline ends. Germline V gene sequence: CDR1 MNHEY, CDR2 SMNVEV (reference sequence). TCRdb analysed the RT-PCR reads with MiXCR anew, one entry per CDR3 protein. The sample records under 550,000 distinct CDR3 sequences, approximately 7.1% being singletons. The source material was PBMCs from blood, sampled around 25 months after vaccination. This rearrangement joins TRBV27 to TRBJ2-1; no definite D call. The source is a man in his fifties or sixties who received an inactivated influenza vaccine. CDR3 protein: CASSFFAYNEQFF. The CDR3 DNA sequence: TGTGCCAGCAGTTTTTTCGCCTACAATGAGCAGTTCTTC.